This T cell receptor (beta chain) was identified during a study of STAT3 mutations in large granular lymphocyte leukemia. Background on the study: Immunosuppressive therapy was given to more than half of T-LGLL patients.

Assay used: immunoSEQ multiplex PCR; TCRdb lists only in-frame clones, some missing. The table shows tens of thousands of clones, with over 90% occurring only once. General study results and limits: Persisting codominant clonotypes may have hidden a small pathogenic clone. Suggested: STAT3 mutation was not the ancestral event for these clonal expansions. In T-cell large granular lymphocyte leukemia, about half of patients showed multiple immunodominant subclonotypes.

The CDR3 sequence is 14 residues long. Trimming shortened V by 5 bases and J by 4 bases, and 14 bases separated the two germline ends. CDR1 SEHNR and CDR2 FQNEAQ come from the germline V gene (reference sequence). About this clone itself: Its specificity is unknown.

This chain links TRBV7-9 with TRBJ1-2; maybe TRBD1 (5 bases). The clonotype was recovered from a man aged 40-50 years with T-cell large granular lymphocyte leukemia. Some clones in this sample may be carry-over from other donors' samples. Sequenced material: peripheral blood mononuclear cells. CDR3 sequence reads: CASSPGTPGYGYTF. The CDR3 nucleotides are TGTGCCAGCAGCCCCGGGACTCCGGGCTATGGCTACACCTTC.